This passage covers 9 T cell receptor beta chains from one sample sequenced in a study of post-analysis software for immune sequencing data. Unique molecular identifiers were carried by the TCR beta cDNA libraries. A single record per CDR3 protein comes from TCRdb applying MiXCR to the PCR reads. The sample records about 460,000 distinct CDR3 sequences, roughly 45% being singletons. Study-level results: With TRBV5-6, TRBV5-1 and TRBV20-1 included, about 5 TRBV segments were more frequent in patients than in controls.

The antigens of these receptors remain unknown. Sample: blood. The receptors originated from a girl aged 5-17 years with multiple sclerosis.

This clonotype showed up just a few times. The J gene is TRBJ2-1, the V gene TRBV24-1, with 9 bases aligning to TRBD1. Germline V gives CDR1 KGHDR, CDR2 SFDVKD. This CDR3 is 14 amino acids long. The V gene end was trimmed by 3 bases and the J gene end by 7 bases; junction bases not matched to a gene: 3. CDR3 DNA sequence: TGTGCCACCAGTGATATGACAGGGGGAAATGAGCAGTTCTTC. Residues: CATSDMTGGNEQFF.

Remarks on this clonotype: It may be a read error: a sequence one base away is much more abundant. The rearrangement links TRBV20-1 to TRBJ2-3, with D perhaps matching TRBD2 (7 bases). CDR1 and CDR2 (germline): DFQATT, SNEGSKA (reference sequence). The CDR3 loop spans 15 amino acids. V lost 4 bases and J 3 bases, leaving 17 bases between the germline ends. The chain's CDR3 is CSAIPRRGATDTQYF. In DNA, the CDR3 is TGCAGTGCTATTCCGAGACGGGGGGCAACAGATACGCAGTATTTT.

V is TRBV29-1 and J is TRBJ1-2; unclear D gene. From germline, CDR1 is SQVTM and CDR2 ANQGSEA. The CDR3 is made up of 13 amino acids. Trimming cost V 4 bases and J 5 bases, with 14 bases left between them. The CDR3 DNA reads TGCAGCGTTGGAGGCGGCAGGACGTATGGCTACACCTTC. Its protein is CSVGGGRTYGYTF.

This clonotype was seen only a few times. The chain has TRBV7-2 and TRBJ2-3; 9 bases match TRBD2. The CDR3 contains 15 residues. The V and J ends lost 3 bases and 7 bases, in that order; junction bases with no gene match: 8. Germline V lookup: CDR1 SGHTA, CDR2 FQGNSA. The CDR3 protein is CASSLASGVLHTQYF. In nucleotides, the CDR3 is TGTGCCAGCAGCTTGGCTAGCGGGGTTCTGCATACGCAGTATTTT.

The chain joins TRBV20-1 to TRBJ1-5; 7 bases fit TRBD1. The CDR3 extends over 15 amino acids. The germline gives CDR1 DFQATT, CDR2 SNEGSKA (reference sequence). V dropped 3 bases and J dropped 4; count of bases not matched to a gene: 9. The CDR3 nucleotides read TGCAGTGCTAGGGTGCTACAGGGGATAAATCAGCCCCAGCATTTT. Translation: CSARVLQGINQPQHF.

This chain uses TRBV20-1 with TRBJ2-1, with 11 positions matching TRBD2. V trimming: 8 bases; J trimming: 4 bases; junction bases outside the gene matches: 7. Germline V gene data show CDR1 as DFQATT and CDR2 as SNEGSKA (reference sequence). The CDR3 has 14 amino acids. CDR3 nucleotide sequence: TGCAGTACTCTTAGCGGGAGGGGTTACAATGAGCAGTTCTTC. It translates to CSTLSGRGYNEQFF.

This clonotype was found a few times. This chain uses TRBV28 with TRBJ2-3; D is unclear. CDR1 and CDR2 from the germline V gene are MDHEN and SYDVKM. Trimming removed 3 bases at V and 8 bases at J, with 6 bases between. The CDR3 contains 11 residues. In DNA, the CDR3 is TGTGCCAGCAGTTTCGGCGGTACGCAGTATTTT. Its translation is CASSFGGTQYF.

In its sample, this clonotype was seen a few times. The chain is built from TRBV7-9 and TRBJ2-3, with D perhaps TRBD1 or TRBD2 (5 bases each). V lost 5 bases to trimming and J lost 2 bases, with 14 bases between them. This CDR3 spans 15 amino acids. Germline values: CDR1 SEHNR, CDR2 FQNEAQ (reference sequence). The CDR3: CASSPGGTYTDTQYF. The CDR3 bases are TGTGCCAGCAGCCCTGGGGGTACCTACACAGATACGCAGTATTTT.

This chain connects TRBV29-1 to TRBJ2-7, with D possibly matching TRBD1 (6 bases). Trimming left V 4 bases short and J 2 bases short, with 12 bases between. This CDR3 has 13 amino acids. CDR1 and CDR2 (germline): SQVTM, ANQGSEA. The CDR3 spells CSVVRGTPYEQYF. Here the CDR3 DNA reads TGCAGCGTTGTTAGGGGGACCCCCTACGAGCAGTACTTC.